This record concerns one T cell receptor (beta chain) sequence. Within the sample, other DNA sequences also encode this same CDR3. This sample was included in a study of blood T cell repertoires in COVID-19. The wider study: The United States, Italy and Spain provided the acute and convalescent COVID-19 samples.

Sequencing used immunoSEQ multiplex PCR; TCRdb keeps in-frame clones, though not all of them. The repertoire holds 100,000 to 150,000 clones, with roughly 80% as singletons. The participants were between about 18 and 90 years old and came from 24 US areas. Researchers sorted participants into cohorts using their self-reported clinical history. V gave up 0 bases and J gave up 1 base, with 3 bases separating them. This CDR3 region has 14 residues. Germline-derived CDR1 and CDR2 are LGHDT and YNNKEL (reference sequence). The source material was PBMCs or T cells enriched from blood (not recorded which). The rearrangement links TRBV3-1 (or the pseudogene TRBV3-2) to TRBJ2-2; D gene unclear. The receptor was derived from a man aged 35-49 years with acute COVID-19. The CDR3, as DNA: TGTGCCAGCAGCCAAGACTTGAACACCGGGGAGCTGTTTTTT. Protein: CASSQDLNTGELFF.